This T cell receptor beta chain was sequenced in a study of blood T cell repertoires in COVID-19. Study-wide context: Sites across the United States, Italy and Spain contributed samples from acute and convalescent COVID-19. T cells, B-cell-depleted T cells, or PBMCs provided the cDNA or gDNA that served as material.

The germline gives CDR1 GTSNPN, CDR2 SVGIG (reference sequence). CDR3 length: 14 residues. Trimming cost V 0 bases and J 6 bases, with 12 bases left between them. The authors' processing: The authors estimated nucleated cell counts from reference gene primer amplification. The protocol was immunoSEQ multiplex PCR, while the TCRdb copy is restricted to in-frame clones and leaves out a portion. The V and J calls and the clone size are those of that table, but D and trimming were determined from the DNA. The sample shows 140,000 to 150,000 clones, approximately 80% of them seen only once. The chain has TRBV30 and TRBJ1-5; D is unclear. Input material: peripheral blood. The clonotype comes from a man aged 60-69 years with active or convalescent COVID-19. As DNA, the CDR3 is TGTGCCTGGAGTGTGGGCTCGTCTGGTCAGCCCCAGCATTTT. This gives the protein CAWSVGSSGQPQHF.